This T cell receptor beta chain derives from a study of blood T cell repertoires in COVID-19. On the study more broadly: Sample material is recorded as cDNA or gDNA derived from T cells, B-cell-depleted T cells, or PBMCs.

V shed 6 bases and J 8 bases; nucleotides not matched to a gene: 9. CDR3 length equals 15 residues. Per germline, CDR1 MNHEY and CDR2 SVGAGI. Libraries were prepared by immunoSEQ multiplex PCR; TCRdb keeps only in-frame clonotypes and omits some of them. The sample consists of some 250,000 clones, 86% of them appearing once. Material for sequencing was peripheral blood. The TCR originated in a woman aged 25 to 39 who had recovered from COVID-19. J is TRBJ1-6 and V is TRBV6-5; TRBD1 aligns across 8 bases. In DNA form, the CDR3 reads TGTGCCAGCAGGCCAGGGACAGGCGGAGATTCACCCCTCCACTTT. Encoded protein: CASRPGTGGDSPLHF.